Reported below is one TCR beta chain. One end of the junction varies from germline; a read error may be responsible. The data were taken from a study of cytomegalovirus exposure and HLA in healthy donors. The PCR employed 60 Vbeta primers together with 13 Jbeta primers. Assay: immunoSEQ multiplex PCR; the TCRdb copy retains only in-frame clones and omits some. The data contain 55,000 to 85,000 clones, 86% of them seen just once; the ten biggest clones take up 2%. Germline assignment: CDR1 SGHNT and CDR2 YYREEE (reference sequence). CDR3 length equals 15 residues. The origin of this receptor is a woman in her 30s in good health and CMV-seronegative. The source material was PBMCs. This chain connects TRBV5-4 to TRBJ2-2, with D perhaps TRBD2 (6 bases). CDR3 coding DNA: TGTGCCAGCAGCTTGATGAGTAAGAACACCGGGGGGCTGTTTTTT. Its protein is CASSLMSKNTGGLFF.